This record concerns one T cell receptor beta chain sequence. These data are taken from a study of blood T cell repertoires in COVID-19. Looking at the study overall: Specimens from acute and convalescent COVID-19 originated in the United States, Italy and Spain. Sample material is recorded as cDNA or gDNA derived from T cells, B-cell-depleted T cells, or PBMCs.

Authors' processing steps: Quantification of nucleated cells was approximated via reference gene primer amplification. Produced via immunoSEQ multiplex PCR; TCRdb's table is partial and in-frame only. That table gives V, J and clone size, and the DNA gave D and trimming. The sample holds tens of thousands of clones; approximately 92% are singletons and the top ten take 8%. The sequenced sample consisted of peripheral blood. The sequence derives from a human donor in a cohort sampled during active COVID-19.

The CDR3 is CASSLDSYNEQFF. Here the CDR3 DNA reads TGTGCCAGCAGCTTAGATAGCTACAATGAGCAGTTCTTC. The rearrangement joins TRBV11-3 to TRBJ2-1; D not certain. The germline V gene has CDR1 SGHNT and CDR2 YENEEA. Trimming took 0 bases from V and 3 from J, leaving 3 bases between them. This CDR3 region has 13 residues. The full variable domain, in which reference TRBV11-3 and TRBJ2-1 provide the parts outside the CDR3, is EAGVVQSPRYKIIEKKQPVAFWCNPISGHNTLYWYLQNLGQGPELLIRYENEEAVDDSQLPKDRFSAERLKGVDSTLKIQPAELGDSAVYLCASSLDSYNEQFFGPGTRLTVL.